A selection of T cell receptor beta chains follows, all from one sample in a study of OX40 agonist ivuxolimab in advanced cancers. This table comes from immunoSEQ multiplex PCR, and its TCRdb copy is limited to in-frame clones, with some not included. The table shows roughly 57,000 clones, with just under 80% occurring only once. Sequencing used CD4+ or CD8+ T cells sorted from blood, obtained in a trial of the OX40 agonist ivuxolimab. The receptor set was obtained from an adult with an advanced solid tumor such as melanoma, head and neck, liver or kidney cancer. The CDR3 runs from the conserved cysteine through the conserved F or W. The D gene is left open where the match is weak. For some rows the clone size is stated as once, few or many, or as a class when expanded; others skip it.

clone size: -
J gene: TRBJ1-2
D gene: -
V gene: TRBV2
CDR3 protein: CASSVVPLSYGYTF
CDR3 DNA: TGTGCCAGCAGTGTAGTCCCGCTCAGCTATGGCTACACCTTC

clone size: -
J gene: TRBJ2-7
D gene: -
V gene: TRBV6-6
CDR3 protein: CASTNTDGGYEQYF
CDR3 DNA: TGTGCCAGCACCAACACGGACGGAGGCTACGAGCAGTACTTC

clone size: -
J gene: TRBJ2-7
D gene: -
V gene: TRBV4-3
CDR3 protein: CASSLLRGPAYEQYF
CDR3 DNA: TGCGCCAGCAGCCTTTTACGGGGGCCAGCCTACGAGCAGTACTTC

clone size: -
J gene: TRBJ2-3
D gene: TRBD2
V gene: TRBV5-6
CDR3 protein: CASSLRLAGGYSTDTQYF
CDR3 DNA: TGTGCCAGCAGCTTGAGGCTAGCGGGAGGGTATAGCACAGATACGCAGTATTTT

clone size: -
J gene: TRBJ2-7
D gene: -
V gene: TRBV11-2
CDR3 protein: CASSFRDPRRPYEQYF
CDR3 DNA: TGTGCCAGCAGCTTTAGGGACCCAAGGAGACCCTACGAGCAGTACTTC

clone size: -
J gene: TRBJ2-7
D gene: TRBD1
V gene: TRBV27
CDR3 protein: CASSLQGDIYEQYF
CDR3 DNA: TGTGCCAGCAGTTTACAGGGGGATATCTACGAGCAGTACTTC

clone size: -
J gene: TRBJ2-1
D gene: TRBD2
V gene: TRBV2
CDR3 protein: CASKGLAAYNEQFF
CDR3 DNA: TGTGCCAGCAAGGGGCTAGCGGCCTACAATGAGCAGTTCTTC

clone size: -
J gene: TRBJ1-4
D gene: -
V gene: TRBV25-1
CDR3 protein: CAARTNEKLFF
CDR3 DNA: TGTGCCGCCAGGACTAATGAAAAACTGTTTTTT

clone size: few
J gene: TRBJ1-1
D gene: -
V gene: TRBV7-2
CDR3 protein: CASSLRGNTEAFF
CDR3 DNA: TGTGCCAGCAGCTTAAGGGGGAACACTGAAGCTTTCTTT

clone size: -
J gene: TRBJ2-5
D gene: TRBD1
V gene: TRBV6-6
CDR3 protein: CASSWPGGPGETQYF
CDR3 DNA: TGTGCCAGCAGTTGGCCAGGGGGCCCTGGAGAGACCCAGTACTTC

clone size: -
J gene: TRBJ2-1
D gene: -
V gene: TRBV19
CDR3 protein: CASSITPVRGRPNEQFF
CDR3 DNA: TGTGCCAGTAGTATAACCCCGGTTAGGGGGAGGCCTAATGAGCAGTTCTTC

clone size: -
J gene: TRBJ1-2
D gene: -
V gene: TRBV11-2
CDR3 protein: CASSLDRGYTF
CDR3 DNA: TGTGCCAGCAGCTTAGACCGAGGCTACACCTTC

clone size: -
J gene: TRBJ1-2
D gene: -
V gene: TRBV4-3
CDR3 protein: CASSLPGQTLYGYTF
CDR3 DNA: TGCGCCAGCAGCCTCCCAGGACAGACACTCTATGGCTACACCTTC

clone size: -
J gene: TRBJ1-3
D gene: -
V gene: TRBV7-2
CDR3 protein: CASSQDSGNTIYF
CDR3 DNA: TGTGCCAGCAGCCAAGACTCTGGAAACACCATATATTTT

clone size: -
J gene: TRBJ1-1
D gene: -
V gene: TRBV5-5
CDR3 protein: CASSFSRMNTEAFF
CDR3 DNA: TGTGCCAGCAGCTTTTCAAGGATGAACACTGAAGCTTTCTTT

clone size: -
J gene: TRBJ2-7
D gene: -
V gene: TRBV7-2
CDR3 protein: CASSPGTNTKQYF
CDR3 DNA: TGTGCCAGCAGCCCCGGGACAAATACGAAGCAGTACTTC

clone size: -
J gene: TRBJ2-7
D gene: TRBD2
V gene: TRBV2
CDR3 protein: CAILLAGGYYEQYF
CDR3 DNA: TGTGCCATCCTACTAGCGGGAGGGTACTACGAGCAGTACTTC

clone size: -
J gene: TRBJ1-2
D gene: -
V gene: TRBV9
CDR3 protein: CASSGTGRANYGYTF
CDR3 DNA: TGTGCCAGCAGCGGTACAGGAAGAGCTAACTATGGCTACACCTTC

clone size: few
J gene: TRBJ2-1
D gene: TRBD2
V gene: TRBV15
CDR3 protein: CATSREIAGVFLNEQFF
CDR3 DNA: TGTGCCACCAGCAGAGAAATAGCGGGAGTTTTTTTAAATGAGCAGTTCTTC

clone size: -
J gene: TRBJ2-5
D gene: -
V gene: TRBV30
CDR3 protein: CAWGSDFRETQYF
CDR3 DNA: TGTGCCTGGGGATCGGACTTCCGAGAGACCCAGTACTTC

clone size: -
J gene: TRBJ2-7
D gene: TRBD1
V gene: TRBV2
CDR3 protein: CASTQDRVYEQYF
CDR3 DNA: TGTGCCAGCACCCAAGACAGGGTCTACGAGCAGTACTTC

clone size: -
J gene: TRBJ2-5
D gene: -
V gene: TRBV5-6
CDR3 protein: CASSLNRRETQYF
CDR3 DNA: TGTGCCAGCAGCTTGAACAGGCGGGAGACCCAGTACTTC

clone size: -
J gene: TRBJ2-3
D gene: -
V gene: TRBV18
CDR3 protein: CASSRDQGDTQYF
CDR3 DNA: TGTGCCAGCTCACGCGACCAGGGAGATACGCAGTATTTT

clone size: once
J gene: TRBJ2-1
D gene: -
V gene: TRBV7-2
CDR3 protein: CASSLGREGEQFF
CDR3 DNA: TGTGCCAGCAGCTTAGGTCGAGAGGGTGAGCAGTTCTTC

clone size: -
J gene: TRBJ1-1
D gene: -
V gene: TRBV9
CDR3 protein: CASSATGSTEAFF
CDR3 DNA: TGTGCCAGCAGCGCCACAGGCTCCACTGAAGCTTTCTTT

clone size: -
J gene: TRBJ2-5
D gene: -
V gene: TRBV2
CDR3 protein: CASSGIFQTQYF
CDR3 DNA: TGTGCCAGCAGCGGGATTTTTCAGACCCAGTACTTC

clone size: -
J gene: TRBJ1-5
D gene: -
V gene: TRBV15
CDR3 protein: CATSRGGNQPQHF
CDR3 DNA: TGTGCCACCAGCAGAGGGGGGAATCAGCCCCAGCATTTT

clone size: -
J gene: TRBJ2-2
D gene: -
V gene: TRBV9
CDR3 protein: CASSVLGSNTGELFF
CDR3 DNA: TGTGCCAGCAGCGTATTAGGGTCGAACACCGGGGAGCTGTTTTTT

clone size: -
J gene: TRBJ2-7
D gene: -
V gene: TRBV5-1
CDR3 protein: CASRRDGSSYEQYF
CDR3 DNA: TGCGCCAGCAGGAGGGACGGCAGCTCCTACGAGCAGTACTTC

clone size: -
J gene: TRBJ2-3
D gene: -
V gene: TRBV7-6
CDR3 protein: CASSSETGKTRDTQYF
CDR3 DNA: TGTGCCAGCAGCTCAGAAACAGGGAAAACGAGGGATACGCAGTATTTT

clone size: -
J gene: TRBJ1-1
D gene: -
V gene: TRBV5-1
CDR3 protein: CASSSPPGRPMNTEAFF
CDR3 DNA: TGCGCCAGCAGCTCCCCCCCCGGCAGGCCAATGAACACTGAAGCTTTCTTT

clone size: once
J gene: TRBJ2-7
D gene: TRBD2
V gene: TRBV6-6
CDR3 protein: CASSSGGSTEQYF
CDR3 DNA: TGTGCCAGCAGTTCAGGCGGGAGCACCGAGCAGTACTTC

clone size: once
J gene: TRBJ1-2
D gene: TRBD1
V gene: TRBV7-9
CDR3 protein: CASSPSGRGIGYTF
CDR3 DNA: TGTGCCAGCAGCCCATCAGGCAGGGGGATTGGCTACACCTTC